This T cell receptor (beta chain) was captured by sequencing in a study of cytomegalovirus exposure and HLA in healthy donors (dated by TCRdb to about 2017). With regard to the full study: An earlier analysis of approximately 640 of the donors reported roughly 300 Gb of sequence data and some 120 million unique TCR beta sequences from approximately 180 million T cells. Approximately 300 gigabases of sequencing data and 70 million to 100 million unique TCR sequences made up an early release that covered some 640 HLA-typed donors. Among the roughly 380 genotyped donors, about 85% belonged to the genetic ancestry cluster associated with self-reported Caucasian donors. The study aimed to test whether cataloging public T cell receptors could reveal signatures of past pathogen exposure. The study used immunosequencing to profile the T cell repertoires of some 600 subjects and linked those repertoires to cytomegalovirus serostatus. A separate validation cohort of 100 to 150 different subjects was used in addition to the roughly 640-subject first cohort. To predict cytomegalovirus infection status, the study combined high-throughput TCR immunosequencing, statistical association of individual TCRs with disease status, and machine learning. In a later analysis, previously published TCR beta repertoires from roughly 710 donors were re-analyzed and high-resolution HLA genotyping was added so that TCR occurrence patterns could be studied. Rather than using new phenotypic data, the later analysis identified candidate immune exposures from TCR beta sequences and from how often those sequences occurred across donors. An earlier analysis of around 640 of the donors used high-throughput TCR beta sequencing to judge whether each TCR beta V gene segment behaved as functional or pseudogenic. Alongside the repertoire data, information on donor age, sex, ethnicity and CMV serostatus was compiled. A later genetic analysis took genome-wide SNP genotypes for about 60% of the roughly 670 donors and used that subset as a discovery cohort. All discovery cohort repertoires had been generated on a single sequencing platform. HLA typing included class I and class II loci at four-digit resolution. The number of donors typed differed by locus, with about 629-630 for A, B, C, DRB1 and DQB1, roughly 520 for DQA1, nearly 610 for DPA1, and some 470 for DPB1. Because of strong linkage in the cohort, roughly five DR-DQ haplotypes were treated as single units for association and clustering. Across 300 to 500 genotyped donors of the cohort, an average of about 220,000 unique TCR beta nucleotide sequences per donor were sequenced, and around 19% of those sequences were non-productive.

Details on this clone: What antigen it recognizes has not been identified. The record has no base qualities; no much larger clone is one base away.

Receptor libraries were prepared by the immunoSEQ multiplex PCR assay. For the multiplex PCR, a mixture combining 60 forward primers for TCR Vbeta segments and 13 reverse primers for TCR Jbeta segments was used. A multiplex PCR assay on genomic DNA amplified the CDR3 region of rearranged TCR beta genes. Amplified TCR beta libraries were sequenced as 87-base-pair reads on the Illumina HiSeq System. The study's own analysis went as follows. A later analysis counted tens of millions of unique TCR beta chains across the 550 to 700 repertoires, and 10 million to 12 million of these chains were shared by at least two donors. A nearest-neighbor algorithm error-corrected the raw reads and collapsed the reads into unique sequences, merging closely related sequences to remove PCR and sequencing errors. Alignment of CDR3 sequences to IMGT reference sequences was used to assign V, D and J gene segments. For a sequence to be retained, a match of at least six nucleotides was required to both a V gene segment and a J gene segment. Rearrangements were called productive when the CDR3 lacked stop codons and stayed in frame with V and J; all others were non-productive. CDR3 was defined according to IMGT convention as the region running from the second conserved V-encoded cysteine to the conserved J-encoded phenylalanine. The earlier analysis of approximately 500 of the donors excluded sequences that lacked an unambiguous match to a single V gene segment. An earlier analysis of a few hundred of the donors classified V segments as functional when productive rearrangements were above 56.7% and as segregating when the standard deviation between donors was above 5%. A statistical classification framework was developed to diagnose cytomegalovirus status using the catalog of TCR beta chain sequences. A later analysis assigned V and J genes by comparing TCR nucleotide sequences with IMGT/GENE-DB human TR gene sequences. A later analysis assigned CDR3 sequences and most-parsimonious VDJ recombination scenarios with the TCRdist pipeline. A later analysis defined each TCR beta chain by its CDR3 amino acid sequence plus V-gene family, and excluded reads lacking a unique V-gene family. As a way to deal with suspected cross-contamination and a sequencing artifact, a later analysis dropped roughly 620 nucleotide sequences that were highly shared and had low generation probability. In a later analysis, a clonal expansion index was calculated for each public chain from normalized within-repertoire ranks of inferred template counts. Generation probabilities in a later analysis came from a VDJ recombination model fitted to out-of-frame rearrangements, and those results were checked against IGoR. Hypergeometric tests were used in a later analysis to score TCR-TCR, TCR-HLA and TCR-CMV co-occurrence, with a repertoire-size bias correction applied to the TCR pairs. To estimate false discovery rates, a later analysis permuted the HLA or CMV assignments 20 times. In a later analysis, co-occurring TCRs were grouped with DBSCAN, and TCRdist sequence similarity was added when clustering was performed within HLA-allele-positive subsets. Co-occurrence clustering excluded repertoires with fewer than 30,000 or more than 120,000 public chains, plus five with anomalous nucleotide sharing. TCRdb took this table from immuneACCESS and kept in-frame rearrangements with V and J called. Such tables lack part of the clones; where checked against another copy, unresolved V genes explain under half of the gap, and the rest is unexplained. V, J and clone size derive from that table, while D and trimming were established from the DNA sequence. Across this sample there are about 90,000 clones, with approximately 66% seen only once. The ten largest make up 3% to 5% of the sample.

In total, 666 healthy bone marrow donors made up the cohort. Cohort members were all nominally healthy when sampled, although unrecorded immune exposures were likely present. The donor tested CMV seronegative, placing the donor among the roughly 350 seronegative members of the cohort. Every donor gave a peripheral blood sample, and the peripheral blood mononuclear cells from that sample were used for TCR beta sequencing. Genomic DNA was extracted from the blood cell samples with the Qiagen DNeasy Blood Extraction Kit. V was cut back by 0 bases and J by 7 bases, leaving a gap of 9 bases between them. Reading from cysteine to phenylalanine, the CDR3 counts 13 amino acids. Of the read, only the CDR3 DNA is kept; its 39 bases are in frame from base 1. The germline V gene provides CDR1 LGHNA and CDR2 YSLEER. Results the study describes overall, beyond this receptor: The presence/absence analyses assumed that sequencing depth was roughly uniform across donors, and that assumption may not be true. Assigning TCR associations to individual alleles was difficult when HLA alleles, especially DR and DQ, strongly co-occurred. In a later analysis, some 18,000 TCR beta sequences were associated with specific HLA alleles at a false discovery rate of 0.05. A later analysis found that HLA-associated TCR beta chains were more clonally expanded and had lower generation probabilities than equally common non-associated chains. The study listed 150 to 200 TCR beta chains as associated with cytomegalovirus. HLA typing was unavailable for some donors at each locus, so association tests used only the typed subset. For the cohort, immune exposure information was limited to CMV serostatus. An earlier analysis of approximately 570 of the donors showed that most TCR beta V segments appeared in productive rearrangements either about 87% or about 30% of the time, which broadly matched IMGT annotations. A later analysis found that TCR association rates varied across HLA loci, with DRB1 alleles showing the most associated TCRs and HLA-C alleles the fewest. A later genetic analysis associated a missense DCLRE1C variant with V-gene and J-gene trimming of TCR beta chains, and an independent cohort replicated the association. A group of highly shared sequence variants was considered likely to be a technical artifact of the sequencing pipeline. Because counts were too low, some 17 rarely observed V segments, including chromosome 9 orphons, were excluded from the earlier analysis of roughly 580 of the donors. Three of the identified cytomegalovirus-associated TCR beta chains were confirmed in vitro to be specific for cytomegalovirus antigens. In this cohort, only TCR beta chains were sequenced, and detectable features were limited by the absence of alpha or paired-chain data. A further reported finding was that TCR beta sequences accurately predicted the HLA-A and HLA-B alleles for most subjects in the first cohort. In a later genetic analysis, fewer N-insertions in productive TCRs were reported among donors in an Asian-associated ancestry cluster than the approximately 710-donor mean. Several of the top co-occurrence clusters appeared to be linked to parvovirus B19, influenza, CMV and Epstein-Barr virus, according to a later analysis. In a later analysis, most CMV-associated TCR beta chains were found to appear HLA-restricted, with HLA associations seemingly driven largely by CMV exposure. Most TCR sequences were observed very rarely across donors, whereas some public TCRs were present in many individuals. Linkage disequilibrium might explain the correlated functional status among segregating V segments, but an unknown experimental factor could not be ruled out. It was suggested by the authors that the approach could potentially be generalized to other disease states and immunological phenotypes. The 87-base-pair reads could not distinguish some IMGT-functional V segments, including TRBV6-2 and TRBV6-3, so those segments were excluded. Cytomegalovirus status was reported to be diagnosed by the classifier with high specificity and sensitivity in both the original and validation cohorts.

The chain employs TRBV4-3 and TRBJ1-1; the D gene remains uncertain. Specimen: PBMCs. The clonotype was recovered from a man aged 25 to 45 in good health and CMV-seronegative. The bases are TGCGCCAGCAGCCAAGACCGGGAGGGTGAAGCTTTCTTT. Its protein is CASSQDREGEAFF.